Listed below are T cell receptor beta chains from one sample, sequenced in a study of blood T cell repertoires in COVID-19. Libraries were prepared by immunoSEQ multiplex PCR; TCRdb keeps only in-frame clonotypes and omits some of them. The sample contains 210,000 or so clones, 75% to 85% of which appear only once. The specimen sequenced was PBMCs or T cells enriched from blood (not recorded which). The receptors stem from a woman in her forties with acute COVID-19. Both conserved end residues are part of each CDR3. D genes are given only for firm matches.

j_call d_call v_call cdr3_nt cdr3_aa
TRBJ1-6 - TRBV19 TGTGCCAGCGGTCCCGACCGCCAGGGGATAGGGAATTCACCCCTCCACTTT CASGPDRQGIGNSPLHF
TRBJ2-6 TRBD1 TRBV27 TGTGCCAGCAAAACAGGGGCTGGGGCCAACGTCCTGACTTTC CASKTGAGANVLTF
TRBJ1-2 - TRBV28 TGTGCCAGCAGTTTAGAACAGAAAGGCTACACCTTC CASSLEQKGYTF
TRBJ2-3 - TRBV11-3 TGTGCCAGCAGCTTTCAGGGGGGACACACAGATACGCAGTATTTT CASSFQGGHTDTQYF
TRBJ2-7 TRBD2 TRBV5-1 TGCGCCAGCTCCGGGGGGGGTCCGACACGGTACGAGCAGTACTTC CASSGGGPTRYEQYF
TRBJ1-2 - TRBV28 TGTGCCAGCAGTCGGACAGCGATACACTATGGCTACACCTTC CASSRTAIHYGYTF
TRBJ1-6 - TRBV21-1 TGTGCCAGCAGCAAGTCGTGCGGAACTCGACCAGGGGGCTACTATAATTCACCCCTCCACTTT CASSKSCGTRPGGYYNSPLHF
TRBJ2-1 TRBD2 TRBV5-1 TGCGCCAGCAGCTTGGCCTTGAGACTAGCGGGAGTGGGGGCTCATGAGCAGTTCTTC CASSLALRLAGVGAHEQFF
TRBJ2-2 TRBD2 TRBV19 TGTGCCAGTAGTCGGACACGGGACTACCTGACCGGGGAGCTGTTTTTT CASSRTRDYLTGELFF
TRBJ2-7 TRBD1 TRBV24-1 TGTGCCACCAGTGATACGGACAGGGGGTACGAGCAGTACTTC CATSDTDRGYEQYF
TRBJ2-7 TRBD2 TRBV5-4 TGTGCCAGCAGATTCCGGACTAGCGGGGTAAACTCCTACGAGCAGTACTTC CASRFRTSGVNSYEQYF
TRBJ2-2 - TRBV12-1 TGTGCCAGCAGTCCGGGGGTCTTGAACACCGGGGAGCTGTTTTTT CASSPGVLNTGELFF
TRBJ1-1 TRBD1 TRBV5-1 TGCGCCAGCGCCGGGACAGGGCTGAACACTGAAGCTTTCTTT CASAGTGLNTEAFF
TRBJ2-1 - TRBV7-2 TGTGCCAGCAGCTATTCGAGGCCCCTTAACAATGAGCAGTTCTTC CASSYSRPLNNEQFF
TRBJ1-1 - TRBV2 TGTGCCAGCAGTGAAAGGCAGGTCATGAACACTGAAGCTTTCTTT CASSERQVMNTEAFF
TRBJ1-2 TRBD1 TRBV20-1 TGCAGTGCTAGTCGGACAGGGGTAGGCTATGGCTACACCTTC CSASRTGVGYGYTF
TRBJ1-5 TRBD1 TRBV6-5 TGTGCCAGCAGTTACCAACAGGGGGAGCCTGGACAGCCCCAGCATTTT CASSYQQGEPGQPQHF
TRBJ1-5 - TRBV3-1/TRBV3-2 TGTGCCAGCAGCCTCCTAGATCAGCCCCAGCATTTT CASSLLDQPQHF
TRBJ1-5 - TRBV3-1/TRBV3-2 TGTGCCAGCAGCCAAGACAGGTATCAGCCCCAGCATTTT CASSQDRYQPQHF
TRBJ1-2 TRBD1 TRBV27 TGTGCCAGCAGCCTCAGACAGGGGTCCTATGGCTACACCTTC CASSLRQGSYGYTF
TRBJ1-3 TRBD1 TRBV14 TGTGCCAGCAGCCACGGGACAGGGGACGGATACACCATATATTTT CASSHGTGDGYTIYF
TRBJ2-1 TRBD2 TRBV10-3 TGTGCCATCAGTGAGGCGGGAGGGCCGGTCAATGAGCAGTTCTTC CAISEAGGPVNEQFF